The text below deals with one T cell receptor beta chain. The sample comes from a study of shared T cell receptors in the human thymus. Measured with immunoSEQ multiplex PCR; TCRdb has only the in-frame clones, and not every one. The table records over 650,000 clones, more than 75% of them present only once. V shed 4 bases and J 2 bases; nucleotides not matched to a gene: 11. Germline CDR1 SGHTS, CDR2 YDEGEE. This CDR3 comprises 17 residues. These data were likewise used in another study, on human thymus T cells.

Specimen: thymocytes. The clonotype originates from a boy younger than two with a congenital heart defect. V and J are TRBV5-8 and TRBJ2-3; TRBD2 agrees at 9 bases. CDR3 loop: CASSTGPGGRATDTQYF. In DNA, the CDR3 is TGTGCCAGCAGCACTGGGCCCGGCGGGAGGGCCACAGATACGCAGTATTTT. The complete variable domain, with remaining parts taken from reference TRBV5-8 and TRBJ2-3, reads EAGVTQSPTHLIKTRGQQATLRCSPISGHTSVYWYQQALGLGLQFLLWYDEGEERNRGNFPPRFSGRQFPNYSSELNVNALELEDSALYLCASSTGPGGRATDTQYFGPGTRLTVL.